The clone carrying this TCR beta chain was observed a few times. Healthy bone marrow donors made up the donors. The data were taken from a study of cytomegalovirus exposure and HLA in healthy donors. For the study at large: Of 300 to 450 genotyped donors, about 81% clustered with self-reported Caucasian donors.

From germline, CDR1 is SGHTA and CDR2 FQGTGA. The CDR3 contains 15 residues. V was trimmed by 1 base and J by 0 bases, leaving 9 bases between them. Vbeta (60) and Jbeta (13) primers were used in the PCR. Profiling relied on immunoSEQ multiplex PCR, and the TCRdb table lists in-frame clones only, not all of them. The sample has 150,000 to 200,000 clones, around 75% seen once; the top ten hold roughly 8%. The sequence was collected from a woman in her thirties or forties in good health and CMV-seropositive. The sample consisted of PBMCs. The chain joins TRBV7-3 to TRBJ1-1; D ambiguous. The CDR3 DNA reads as TGTGCCAGCAGCTTAATGGCGGTCATGAACACTGAAGCTTTCTTT. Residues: CASSLMAVMNTEAFF.